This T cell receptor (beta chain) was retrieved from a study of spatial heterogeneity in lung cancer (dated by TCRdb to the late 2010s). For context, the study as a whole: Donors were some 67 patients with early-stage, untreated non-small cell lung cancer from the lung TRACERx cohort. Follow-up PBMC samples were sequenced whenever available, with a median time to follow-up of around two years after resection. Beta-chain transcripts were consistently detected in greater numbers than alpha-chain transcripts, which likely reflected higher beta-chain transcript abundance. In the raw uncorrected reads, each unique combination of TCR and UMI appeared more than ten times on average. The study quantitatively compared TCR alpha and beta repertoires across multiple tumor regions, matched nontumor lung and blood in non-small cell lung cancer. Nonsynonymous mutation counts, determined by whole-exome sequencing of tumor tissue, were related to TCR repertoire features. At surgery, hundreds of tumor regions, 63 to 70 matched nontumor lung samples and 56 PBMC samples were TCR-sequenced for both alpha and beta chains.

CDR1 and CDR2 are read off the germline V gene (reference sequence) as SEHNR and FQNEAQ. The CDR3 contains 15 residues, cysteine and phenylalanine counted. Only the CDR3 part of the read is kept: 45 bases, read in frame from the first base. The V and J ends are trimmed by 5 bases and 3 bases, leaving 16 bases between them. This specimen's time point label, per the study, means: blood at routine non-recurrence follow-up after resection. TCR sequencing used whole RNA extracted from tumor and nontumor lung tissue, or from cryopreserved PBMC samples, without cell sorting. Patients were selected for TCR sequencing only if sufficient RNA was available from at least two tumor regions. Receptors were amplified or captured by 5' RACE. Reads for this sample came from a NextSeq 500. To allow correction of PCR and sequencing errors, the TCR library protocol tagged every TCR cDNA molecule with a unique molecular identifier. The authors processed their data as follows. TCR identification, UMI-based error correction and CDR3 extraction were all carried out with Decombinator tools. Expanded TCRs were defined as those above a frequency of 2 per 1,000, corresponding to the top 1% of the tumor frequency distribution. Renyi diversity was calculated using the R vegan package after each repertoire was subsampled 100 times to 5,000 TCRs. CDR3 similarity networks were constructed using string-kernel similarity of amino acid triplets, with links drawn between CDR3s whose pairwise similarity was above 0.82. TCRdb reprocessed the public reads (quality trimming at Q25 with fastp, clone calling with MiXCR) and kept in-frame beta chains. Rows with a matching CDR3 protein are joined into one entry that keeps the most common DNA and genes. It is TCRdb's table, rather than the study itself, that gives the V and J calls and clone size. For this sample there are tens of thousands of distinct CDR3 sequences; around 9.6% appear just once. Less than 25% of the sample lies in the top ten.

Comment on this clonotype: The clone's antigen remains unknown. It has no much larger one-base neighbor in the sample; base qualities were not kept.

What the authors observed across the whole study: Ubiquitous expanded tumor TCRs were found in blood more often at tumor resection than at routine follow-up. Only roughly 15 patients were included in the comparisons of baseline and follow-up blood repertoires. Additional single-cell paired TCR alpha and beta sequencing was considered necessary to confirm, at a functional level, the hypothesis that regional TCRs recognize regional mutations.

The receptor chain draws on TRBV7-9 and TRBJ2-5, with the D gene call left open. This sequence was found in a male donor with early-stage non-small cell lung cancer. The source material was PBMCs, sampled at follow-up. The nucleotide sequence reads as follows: TGTGCCAGCAGCCCCTTCTCCCGACTGGAAGAGACCCAGTACTTC. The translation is CASSPFSRLEETQYF.